This entry lists 29 T cell receptor beta chains sequenced from one sample in a study of regulatory T cells in long-lasting Graves disease. CDR3 regions were amplified by Arm-PCR using iRepertoire HTBI primers to build TCR beta libraries. TCRdb reanalysed the multiplex PCR reads using MiXCR and keeps one entry per CDR3 protein. This table holds some 200,000 distinct CDR3 sequences, roughly 18% found once. Specified time point: newly diagnosed GD, antithyroid drugs for less than 3 months. The TCR library used RNA extracted from PBMCs. The sample was also linked to a second study, of T cells in Graves' hyperthyroidism and ophthalmopathy.

Specimen: peripheral blood mononuclear cells (PBMCs), collected at new diagnosis, from a patient treated with antithyroid drugs. The source of these receptors is a woman in her 30s with Graves disease.

This clonotype was picked up many times. The chain is built from TRBV5-1 and TRBJ2-5, with D perhaps assigned TRBD1 or TRBD2 (5 bases each). This CDR3 has 13 amino acids. Germline-derived CDR1 and CDR2 are SGHRS and YFSETQ. V shed 1 base and J shed 4 bases, with 8 bases lying between them. The CDR3 region has the DNA TGCGCCAGCAGCTTGCAGGGACCAGAGACCCAGTACTTC. Its protein product is CASSLQGPETQYF.

This clonotype occurred many times. This sequence joins TRBV19 and TRBJ1-5, with a weak D call TRBD1 (6 bases). From germline, CDR1 is LNHDA and CDR2 SQIVND (reference sequence). The CDR3 runs to 15 residues. Between the trimmed V and J ends, which lost 3 bases and 5 bases, there was a span of 14 bases. The CDR3 reads CASSIGQRRDQPQHF. The CDR3 DNA sequence: TGTGCCAGTAGTATCGGACAGAGAAGGGATCAGCCCCAGCATTTT.

Ten or more counts support this clonotype. The gene calls are TRBV27 and TRBJ2-7; TRBD2 might be the D (6 bases). The CDR3 is 14 amino acids. Trimming shortened V by 8 bases and J by 5 bases, and 19 bases separated the two germline ends. Per germline, CDR1 MNHEY and CDR2 SMNVEV (reference sequence). CDR3 amino acids: CASSPQGRRDEQYF. The CDR3 bases are TGTGCCAGCTCCCCCCAAGGGAGGAGGGACGAGCAGTACTTC.

Points on this clonotype: Here the CDR3 omits its conserved ending phenylalanine or tryptophan, so a read error is the likely source. No DNA is shown, since the ends of the CDR3 on it are uncertain; the CDR3 is the one TCRdb lists. CDR3 amino acids: CASSLAWTSGRTQSL. The V call is TRBV7-2, the J call TRBJ2-5; the DNA was not used to check the table's D call, TRBD2. In germline, CDR1 is SGHTA, CDR2 FQGNSA. From its first to its last residue, the CDR3 has 15 amino acids.

In nucleotides, the CDR3 is TGTGCCAGCAGTTTAGGACCCCTCGGACTCACTGAAGCTTTCTTT. Amino acid sequence: CASSLGPLGLTEAFF. The gene calls are TRBV27 and TRBJ1-1; D gene ambiguous. Per the germline V gene, CDR1 is MNHEY and CDR2 is SMNVEV (reference sequence). The V end was cut by 2 bases, the J end by 4 bases, with 14 bases between. The CDR3 totals 15 residues.

This clonotype came up once. This chain joins TRBV27 and TRBJ1-2; TRBD1 aligns across 9 bases. The CDR3 runs 16 residues. The J segment lost 3 bases and the V segment lost 4 bases, leaving 9 bases of the junction unmatched. CDR1 and CDR2 from the germline V gene are MNHEY and SMNVEV (reference sequence). This chain's CDR3 is CASSSFGTGRDYGYTF. Here the CDR3 DNA reads TGTGCCAGCAGTTCCTTCGGGACAGGGAGGGACTATGGCTACACCTTC.

This clonotype occurred many times. The V gene is TRBV6-1, the J gene TRBJ1-5, with a tentative D call TRBD1 (6 bases). This CDR3 has 15 residues. CDR1 and CDR2 from the germline V gene are MNHNS and SASEGT. Trimming took off 6 bases at V and 1 base at J, with 13 bases between the two ends. The CDR3 region has the DNA TGTGCCAGCAGCGCCAGGGGTTTCAGCAATCAGCCCCAGCATTTT. Its protein is CASSARGFSNQPQHF.

This clonotype appeared many times. The chain couples TRBV7-2 to TRBJ2-3, with 7 bases lining up with TRBD2. From germline, CDR1 is SGHTA and CDR2 FQGNSA. The CDR3 loop spans 16 amino acids. The ends lost 4 bases at V and 2 bases at J; junction bases unmatched: 9. CDR3 region: CASSSTGTTFTDTQYF. CDR3 DNA: TGTGCCAGCAGCTCCACCGGGACTACGTTCACAGATACGCAGTATTTT.

In regard to this clonotype: The CDR3 does not close with the conserved phenylalanine or tryptophan, likely indicating a read error. The chain carries TRBV28 and TRBJ2-5; 12 nucleotides line up with TRBD2. The CDR3 is 17 residues long. Germline CDR1 reads MDHEN; CDR2 reads SYDVKM. This chain's CDR3 is CAGSPIPLAGGGETQYS. The CDR3 bases are TGTGCCGGCAGCCCCATACCACTAGCGGGAGGCGGAGAGACCCAGTACTCC.

This clonotype has a count of ten or more. The chain has TRBV11-2 and TRBJ2-2; 10 bases align to TRBD2. CDR1 is SGHAT, CDR2 FQNNGV, per germline. The V segment lost 4 bases and the J segment 6 bases; nucleotides outside the gene matches: 8. This CDR3 region has 16 residues. This CDR3 reads CASSWPGLARAGELFF. CDR3 nucleotide sequence: TGTGCCAGCAGCTGGCCGGGACTAGCGAGGGCCGGGGAGCTGTTTTTT.

This clonotype was seen ten or more times. The gene calls are TRBV11-3 and TRBJ1-1; D is unclear. The CDR3 totals 13 residues. Germline CDR1 SGHNT, CDR2 YENEEA. Trimming took 3 bases from V and 0 from J, leaving 5 bases between them. In DNA, the CDR3 is TGTGCCAGCAGCTTTTGGATGAACACTGAAGCTTTCTTT. Translation gives CASSFWMNTEAFF.

The table lists this clonotype with many counts. The chain uses TRBV29-1 and TRBJ1-2, with D possibly matching TRBD1 (5 bases). The germline CDR1 and CDR2 sequences are SQVTM and ANQGSEA. This CDR3 spans 13 amino acids. Trimming pared 1 base from V and 4 bases from J, leaving 10 bases between. The CDR3 reads CSVEVPGPYGYTF. The CDR3 nucleotides are TGCAGCGTTGAAGTTCCGGGGCCCTATGGCTACACCTTC. The full variable domain, its missing parts supplied by reference TRBV29-1 and TRBJ1-2, is SAVISQKPSRDICQRGTSLTIQCQVDSQVTMMFWYRQQPGQSLTLIATANQGSEATYESGFVIDKFPISRPNLTFSTLTVSNMSPEDSSIYLCSVEVPGPYGYTFGSGTRLTVV.

This clonotype was detected only a few times. V and J are TRBV7-3 and TRBJ2-1, with 7 nucleotides matching TRBD2. The CDR3 totals 15 residues. Germline CDR1 is SGHTA and CDR2 is FQGTGA. The trim removed 2 bases at V and 6 bases at J, leaving 7 bases unmatched. The CDR3 loop is CASSLSGLVANEQFF. The DNA for the CDR3 is TGTGCCAGCAGCTTATCAGGACTAGTCGCCAATGAGCAGTTCTTC.

This clonotype was picked up many times. The V gene is TRBV7-8, the J gene TRBJ2-2; the D is unclear. The CDR3 extends over 15 amino acids. CDR1 is SGHVS, CDR2 FQNEAQ, per germline. The V end lost 3 bases, the J end lost 7 bases, and 15 bases lay between the germline ends. The CDR3 DNA follows: TGTGCCAGCAGCTTTGTACCTAGTGACATCGGGGAGCTGTTTTTT. This gives the protein CASSFVPSDIGELFF.

In this sample, this clonotype turned up many times. This chain uses TRBV12-3 or TRBV12-4 with TRBJ1-4; D remains ambiguous. Trimming removed 6 bases from V and 7 bases from J, with 15 bases in between. This CDR3 has 14 amino acids. The CDR3 loop is CASRALLGSEKLFF. The CDR3 DNA reads as TGTGCCAGCAGGGCCCTTCTGGGAAGTGAAAAACTGTTTTTT.

This clonotype was observed many times. CDR3 bases: TGTGCCAGCAGCACCAACGGACAGGCCGTTCAGCCCCAGCATTTT. Translation: CASSTNGQAVQPQHF. The chain recombines TRBV5-8 with TRBJ1-5; 7 bases match TRBD1. Per germline, CDR1 SGHTS and CDR2 YDEGEE. V shed 4 bases, J shed 6 bases, and the junction held 10 bases outside the gene matches. The CDR3 consists of 15 residues.

The chain combines TRBV12-5 with TRBJ2-7; D could derive from TRBD1 or TRBD2 (5 bases each). CDR3 length: 13 amino acids. CDR1 LGHNT and CDR2 FRNRAP come from the germline V gene. Trimming removed 7 bases at V and 6 bases at J, with 16 bases between. The DNA of the CDR3 is TGTGCTAGTGTAGCAGGGACCTCGGGCGAGCAGTACTTC. Its translation: CASVAGTSGEQYF.

This clonotype has ten or more counts. This chain connects TRBV2 to TRBJ1-6; D is uncertain. The V end lost 3 bases, the J end lost 14 bases, and 11 bases lay between the germline ends. The CDR3 has 12 residues. Germline values: CDR1 SNHLY, CDR2 FYNNEI. This CDR3 is CASSDTFGALHF. CDR3 DNA sequence: TGTGCCAGCAGTGACACGTTTGGGGCCCTCCACTTT.

This clonotype has at least ten counts. This chain uses TRBV7-8 with TRBJ1-6; D may be TRBD1 (6 bases). The CDR3 has 15 amino acids. V lost 4 bases to trimming and J lost 7 bases, with 14 bases between them. Germline V gene lookup returns CDR1 SGHVS and CDR2 FQNEAQ. This CDR3 is CASSWDTASNSPLHF. The CDR3 DNA reads as TGTGCCAGCAGCTGGGACACCGCCTCCAATTCACCCCTCCACTTT.

This clonotype appeared many times. The chain combines TRBV5-6 with TRBJ2-3; D is undetermined. Germline CDR1 SGHDT, CDR2 YYEEEE. Trimming took 1 base from V and 3 from J, leaving 6 bases between them. This CDR3 has 13 amino acids. CDR3 protein: CASSLSYTDTQYF. The CDR3 bases are TGTGCCAGCAGCTTGTCATATACAGATACGCAGTATTTT.

Notes on this clonotype: With a much larger clone just one base away, this may be a read error. J is TRBJ1-3 and V is TRBV7-2; the D gene is possibly TRBD1 (5 bases). This CDR3 region has 16 residues. The germline gives CDR1 SGHTA, CDR2 FQGNSA. This CDR3 reads CASSSDVQGSGNTLYF. The CDR3 region has the DNA TGTGCCAGCAGCTCAGATGTTCAGGGATCTGGAAACACCTTATATTTT.

CDR3 sequence (DNA): TGTGCCAGCAGTACGACCGGGACAACCTACGAGCAGTACTTC. This sequence encodes CASSTTGTTYEQYF. The gene calls are TRBV28 and TRBJ2-7, with D tentatively TRBD1 (6 bases). Germline values: CDR1 MDHEN, CDR2 SYDVKM. V lost 5 bases and J lost 2, with 13 bases in between. The CDR3 totals 14 residues.

This clonotype has a single count. The chain uses TRBV19 and TRBJ2-1; 8 bases map to TRBD2. The CDR3 is 15 amino acids. In germline, CDR1 is LNHDA, CDR2 SQIVND (reference sequence). V was pared by 5 bases and J by 10 bases, with 13 bases of the junction left unmatched. The CDR3 DNA reads TGTGCCAGTAGTCCGAGCGGGAGCCAATTCTTCGAGCAGTTCTTC. Encoded protein: CASSPSGSQFFEQFF.

There are many counts of this clonotype. V usage is TRBV28 and J usage is TRBJ1-4; possible D gene TRBD1, 5 bases. Germline CDR1 is MDHEN and CDR2 is SYDVKM. The V end was cut by 5 bases, the J end by 7 bases, with 17 bases between. The CDR3 runs 15 residues. The CDR3 sequence is CASSIRTRPSEKLFF. The CDR3 DNA sequence: TGTGCCAGCAGTATCAGGACAAGGCCAAGTGAAAAACTGTTTTTT. Full variable domain (outside the CDR3, taken from reference TRBV28 and TRBJ1-4): DVKVTQSSRYLVKRTGEKVFLECVQDMDHENMFWYRQDPGLGLRLIYFSYDVKMKEKGDIPEGYSVSREKKERFSLILESASTNQTSMYLCASSIRTRPSEKLFFGSGTQLSVL.

In its sample, this clonotype was seen a few times. A much larger clone lies one base from this, so it may be a read error. The gene calls are TRBV7-3 and TRBJ2-3; D is unresolved. The DNA end lines up better with TRBJ1-5; the J call may be wrong. There are 16 residues in the CDR3. The germline V gene has CDR1 SGHTA and CDR2 FQGTGA. The DNA of the CDR3 is TGTGCCAGCACCACTACCGGGCAGTTTAGCACAGATACGCAGCATTTT. Translating it yields CASTTTGQFSTDTQHF.

This clonotype was detected ten times or more. This chain connects TRBV6-1 to TRBJ1-5, with no clear D. This CDR3 has 15 amino acids. CDR1 and CDR2 (germline): MNHNS, SASEGT. V lost 6 bases to trimming and J lost 1 base, with 13 bases between them. The CDR3 loop reads CASRPRRESNQPQHF. The DNA for the CDR3 is TGTGCCAGCAGACCCCGTCGTGAGAGCAATCAGCCCCAGCATTTT.

This clonotype was seen ten or more times. The genes are TRBV28 and TRBJ2-7, with 9 bases fitting TRBD1. Germline V gives CDR1 MDHEN, CDR2 SYDVKM. The CDR3 has 14 residues. Trimming cost V 6 bases and J 12 bases; bases outside gene matches: 15. CDR3 residues: CASSLGQGPNSGYF. DNA of the CDR3: TGTGCCAGCAGCCTGGGACAGGGCCCAAATAGCGGGTACTTC.

This clonotype came up many times. The gene calls are TRBV12-3 or TRBV12-4 and TRBJ2-3, with 7 bases aligning to TRBD2. The J segment lost 6 bases and the V segment lost 1 base, leaving 7 bases of the junction unmatched. This CDR3 spans 15 amino acids. The CDR3 DNA is TGTGCCAGCAGTTTAGGGACTAGGTCGCACGATACGCAGTATTTT. Translating gives CASSLGTRSHDTQYF.

This clonotype has at least ten counts. The J gene is TRBJ2-7, the V gene TRBV6-1; 10 nucleotides agree with TRBD2. CDR3 length equals 14 residues. After removal of 5 bases from V and 2 bases from J, the junction contained 3 bases not matched to a gene. In germline, CDR1 is MNHNS, CDR2 SASEGT. CDR3 amino acids: CASSLGLAAYEQYF. The CDR3 DNA reads TGTGCCAGCAGTCTCGGACTAGCGGCCTACGAGCAGTACTTC.